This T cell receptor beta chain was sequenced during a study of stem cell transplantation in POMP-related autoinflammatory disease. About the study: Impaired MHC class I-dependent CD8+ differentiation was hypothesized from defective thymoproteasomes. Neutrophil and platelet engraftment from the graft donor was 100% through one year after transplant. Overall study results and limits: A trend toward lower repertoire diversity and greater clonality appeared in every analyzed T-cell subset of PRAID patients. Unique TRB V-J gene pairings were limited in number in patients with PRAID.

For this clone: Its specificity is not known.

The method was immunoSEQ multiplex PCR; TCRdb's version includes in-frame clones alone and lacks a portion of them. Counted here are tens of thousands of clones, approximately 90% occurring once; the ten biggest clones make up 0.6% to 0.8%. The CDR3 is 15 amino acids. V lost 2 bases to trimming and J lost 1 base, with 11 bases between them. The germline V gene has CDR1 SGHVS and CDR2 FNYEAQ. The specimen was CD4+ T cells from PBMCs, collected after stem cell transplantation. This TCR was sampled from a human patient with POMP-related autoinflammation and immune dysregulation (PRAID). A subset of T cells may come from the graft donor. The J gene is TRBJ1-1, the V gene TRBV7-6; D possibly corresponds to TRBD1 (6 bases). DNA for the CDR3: TGTGCCAGCAGCTTACAACAGGGTGCGAACACTGAAGCTTTCTTT. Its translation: CASSLQQGANTEAFF.